A selection of T cell receptor beta chains follows, all from one sample in a study of blood T cell repertoires in COVID-19. Sequenced by immunoSEQ multiplex PCR; TCRdb stores in-frame clones only, minus some. This sample has a few hundred thousand clones, with less than 90% found just once. The sample was peripheral blood. The receptors were gathered from a man in his sixties with acute or convalescent COVID-19. Both conserved end residues are trimmed from each CDR3. Only part of the rows carry a size: once, few, many, or a class if the clone is expanded.

V | size | CDR3
TRBV10-3 | - | AISGLGDSSWRARGEQF
TRBV11-3 | - | ASSIQGDTEAF
TRBV18 | - | ASSAPGQVSGANVLT
TRBV7-2 | - | ASGTDGTGELF
TRBV6-5 | - | ASSPRTGSAF
TRBV28 | - | ASGTGYNQPQH
TRBV28 | - | ASSPGGGSSYEQY
TRBV12-3/TRBV12-4 | - | ASSQGFYGYT
TRBV2 | few | ASLESIMNTEAF
TRBV7-3 | - | ASSPGQGVGGYT
TRBV28 | - | ASSLLTGDQPQH
TRBV6-6 | - | ASSLGTSGVYGYT
TRBV14 | - | ASTRTSGSNEQF
TRBV30 | - | ASPKSDGYT
TRBV24-1 | once | ATSDWSRSVNEQF
TRBV6-1 | - | ASSEATGQGARGELF
TRBV5-1 | - | ASSLQGVGTEAF
TRBV20-1 | - | SARDPPEQY
TRBV11-3 | - | ASSPLTGNYGYT
TRBV7-9 | few | ASSLGGQGNQPQH
TRBV2 | - | ASGTRVEQY
TRBV6-6 | - | ASSSAYEQY
TRBV28 | - | ASRLQGAPYEQY
TRBV6-5 | - | ASSPLRLFDEQY
TRBV12-5 | - | ASGLAGQETQY
TRBV24-1 | once | ATSVGVQETQY
TRBV27 | - | ASSRSGGTSYGYT
TRBV7-3 | - | ASSPQGQGQETQY
TRBV30 | - | AWGLGAGGLYEQY
TRBV25-1 | - | ASNAGGIDTQY
TRBV27 | - | ASSPRLAASSFYEQY
TRBV30 | - | AWRKGLSGEETQY
TRBV5-8 | few | ASSLDRVADLAKNIQY
TRBV20-1 | - | SASPTGGQPQH
TRBV9 | - | ASSVVGSGQETQY
TRBV24-1 | - | ATSDGTAGGETQY
TRBV28 | - | ASSLILDSGNTEAF
TRBV11-3 | - | ASSSEGHLYEQY
TRBV6-5 | - | ASSYQDSKETQY
TRBV7-2 | - | ASSSPSKETQY
TRBV12-3/TRBV12-4 | - | ASSTIDRSGYT
TRBV7-9 | - | ASSLGVSGNTIY
TRBV28 | - | ASTLGGRPEAF
TRBV11-1 | - | ASSLRQGSNEQF
TRBV5-1 | - | ASSLAPGTISGGYT
TRBV6-1 | few | ASSEGRAYGYT